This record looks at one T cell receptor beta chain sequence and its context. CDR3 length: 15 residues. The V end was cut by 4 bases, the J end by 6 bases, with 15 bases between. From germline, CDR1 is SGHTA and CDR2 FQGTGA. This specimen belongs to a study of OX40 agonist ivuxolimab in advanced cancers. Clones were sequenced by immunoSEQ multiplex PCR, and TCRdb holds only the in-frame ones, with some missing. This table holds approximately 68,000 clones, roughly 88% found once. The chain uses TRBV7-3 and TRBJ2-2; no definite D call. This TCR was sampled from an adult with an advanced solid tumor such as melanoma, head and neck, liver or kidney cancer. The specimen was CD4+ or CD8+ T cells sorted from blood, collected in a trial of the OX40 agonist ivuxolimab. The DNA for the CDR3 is TGTGCCAGCAGCTCCCACCCAATCCCCTCCGGGGAGCTGTTTTTT. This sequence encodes CASSSHPIPSGELFF.